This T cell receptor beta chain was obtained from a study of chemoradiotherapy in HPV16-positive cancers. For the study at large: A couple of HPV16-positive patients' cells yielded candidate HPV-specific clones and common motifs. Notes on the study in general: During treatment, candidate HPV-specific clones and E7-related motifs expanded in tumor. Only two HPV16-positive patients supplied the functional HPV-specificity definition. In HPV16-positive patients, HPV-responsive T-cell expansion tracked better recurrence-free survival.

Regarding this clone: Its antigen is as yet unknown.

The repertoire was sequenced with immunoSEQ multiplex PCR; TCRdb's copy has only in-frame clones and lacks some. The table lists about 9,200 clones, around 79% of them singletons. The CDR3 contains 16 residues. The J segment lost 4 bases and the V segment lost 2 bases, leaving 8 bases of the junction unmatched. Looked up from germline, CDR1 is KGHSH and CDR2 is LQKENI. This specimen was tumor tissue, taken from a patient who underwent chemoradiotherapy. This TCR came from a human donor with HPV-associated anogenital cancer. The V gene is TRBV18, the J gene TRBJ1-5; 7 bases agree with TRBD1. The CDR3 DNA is TGTGCCAGCTCACCATCAGTCAGGGGGTCTAATCAGCCCCAGCATTTT. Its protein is CASSPSVRGSNQPQHF. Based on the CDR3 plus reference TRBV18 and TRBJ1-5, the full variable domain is NAGVMQNPRHLVRRRGQEARLRCSPMKGHSHVYWYRQLPEEGLKFMVYLQKENIIDESGMPKERFSAEFPKEGPSILRIQQVVRGDSAAYFCASSPSVRGSNQPQHFGDGTRLSIL.